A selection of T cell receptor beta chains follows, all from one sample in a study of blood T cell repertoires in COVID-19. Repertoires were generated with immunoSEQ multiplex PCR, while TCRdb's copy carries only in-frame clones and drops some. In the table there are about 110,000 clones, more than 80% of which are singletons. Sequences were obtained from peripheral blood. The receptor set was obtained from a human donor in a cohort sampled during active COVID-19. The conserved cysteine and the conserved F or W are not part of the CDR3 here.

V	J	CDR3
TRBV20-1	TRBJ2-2	SASTLGGKGTGELF
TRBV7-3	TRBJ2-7	ANPGLAGVLVSYEQY
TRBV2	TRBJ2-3	ATKSGSLRGDTQY
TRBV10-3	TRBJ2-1	AISDTGGSYNEQF
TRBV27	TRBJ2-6	ASSPQGAGANVLT
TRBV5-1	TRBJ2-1	ASSAGLPSSYNEQF
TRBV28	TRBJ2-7	ASRRDRMAEQY
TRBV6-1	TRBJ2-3	ASSEWLGLAGDTQY
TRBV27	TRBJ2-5	ASSPGTSGGPLHQETQY
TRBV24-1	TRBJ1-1	ATSGVGGTEAF
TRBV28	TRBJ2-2	ASSFQTGELF
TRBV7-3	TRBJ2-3	ASSLEIRDTQY
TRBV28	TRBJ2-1	ASSPNYNEQF
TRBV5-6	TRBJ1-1	ASSADRGGTEAF
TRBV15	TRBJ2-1	ATSTGVFYNEQF
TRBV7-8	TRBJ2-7	ASSAGDFPYEQY
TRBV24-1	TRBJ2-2	ATSDWQGASGELF
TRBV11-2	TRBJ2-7	ASSLSRGIYEQY
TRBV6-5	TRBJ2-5	ASSYSGETQY
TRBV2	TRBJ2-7	ASRSLAGEVRPKSSYEQY
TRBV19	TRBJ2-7	ASSILGGASAYEQY
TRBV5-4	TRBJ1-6	ASSLDRADNSPLH